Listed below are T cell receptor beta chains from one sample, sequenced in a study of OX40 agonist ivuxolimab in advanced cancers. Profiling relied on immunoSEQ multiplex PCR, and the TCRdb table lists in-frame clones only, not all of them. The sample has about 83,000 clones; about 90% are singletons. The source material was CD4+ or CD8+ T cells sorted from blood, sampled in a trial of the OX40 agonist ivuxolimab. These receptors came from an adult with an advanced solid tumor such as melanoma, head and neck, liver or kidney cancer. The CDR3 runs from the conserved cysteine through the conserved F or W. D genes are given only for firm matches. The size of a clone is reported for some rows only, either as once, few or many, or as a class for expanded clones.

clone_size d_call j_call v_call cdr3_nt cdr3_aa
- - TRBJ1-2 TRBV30 TGTGCCTGGAAGGGCAGTGGCTACACCTTC CAWKGSGYTF
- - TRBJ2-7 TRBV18 TGTGCCAGCTCACCACCGGACGGATCCTACGAGCAGTACTTC CASSPPDGSYEQYF
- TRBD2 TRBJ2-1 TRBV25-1 TGTGCCAGCAGTCAACTAGCGGCAATCGACAATGAGCAGTTCTTC CASSQLAAIDNEQFF
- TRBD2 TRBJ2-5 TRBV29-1 TGCAGCGTAGCCGTTTTCCTAGCGGGAAAGGAGACCCAGTACTTC CSVAVFLAGKETQYF
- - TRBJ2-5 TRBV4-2 TGTGCCAGCAGCCAGCGGGCAGCGGAAGAGACCCAGTACTTC CASSQRAAEETQYF
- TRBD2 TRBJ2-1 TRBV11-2 TGTGCCAGCAGCCCCGCTAGCGGGCCGGTCTACAATGAGCAGTTCTTC CASSPASGPVYNEQFF
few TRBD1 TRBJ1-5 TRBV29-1 TGCAGCGTTGAAGAGGGACAGGGAAGTCAGCCCCAGCATTTT CSVEEGQGSQPQHF
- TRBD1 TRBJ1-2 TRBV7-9 TGTGCCAGCAGCTTAGGGACAGGTTCTTCCTCGTTAGGGGGCTACACCTTC CASSLGTGSSSLGGYTF
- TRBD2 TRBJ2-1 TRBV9 TGTGCCAGCAGCGTAGTTAGCGGGTCACACGGGGAGCAGTTCTTC CASSVVSGSHGEQFF
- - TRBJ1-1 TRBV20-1 TGCAGTGCTAGGGTGAGCACTGAAGCTTTCTTT CSARVSTEAFF
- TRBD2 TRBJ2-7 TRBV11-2 TGTGCCAGCAGCCCGGGACTAGCGGGGTCCTACGAGCAGTACTTC CASSPGLAGSYEQYF
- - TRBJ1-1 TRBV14 TGTGCCAGCAGCCAGTTGACAACGAACACTGAAGCTTTCTTT CASSQLTTNTEAFF
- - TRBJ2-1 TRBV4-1 TGCGCCAGCAGCCCTGAATGGGGGGATGAGCAGTTCTTC CASSPEWGDEQFF
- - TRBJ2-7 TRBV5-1 TGCGCCAGCAGCGGCGGGTCCTACTCCTACGAGCAGTACTTC CASSGGSYSYEQYF
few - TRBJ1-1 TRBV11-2 TGTGCCAGCAGCTTAGTTCCAGGCAACACTGAAGCTTTCTTT CASSLVPGNTEAFF
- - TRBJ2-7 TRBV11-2 TGTGCCAGCAGCTTAATAGGGGGGAGGTCAAGAGAGCAGTACTTC CASSLIGGRSREQYF
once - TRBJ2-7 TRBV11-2 TGTGCCAGCAGCTTAGGGCAGTACGAGCAGTACTTC CASSLGQYEQYF
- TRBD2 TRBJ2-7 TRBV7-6 TGTGCCAGCAGCTCGGAGCCGGGGGGGAAAACCTACGAGCAGTACTTC CASSSEPGGKTYEQYF
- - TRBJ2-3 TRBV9 TGTGCCAGCAGCGTTAGGCCAAACGATCCGGATACGCAGTATTTT CASSVRPNDPDTQYF
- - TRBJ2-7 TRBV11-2 TGTGCCAGCAGCTTATTCCACGGGAACTACGAGCAGTACTTC CASSLFHGNYEQYF
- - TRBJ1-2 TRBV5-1 TGCGCCAGCAGCATCTACAGGGAGGATGGTGGCTACACCTTC CASSIYREDGGYTF
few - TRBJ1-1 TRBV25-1 TGTGCCAGCAGTGAGCGAACGCGGACTGAAGCTTTCTTT CASSERTRTEAFF
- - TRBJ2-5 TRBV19 TGTGCCAGTAGTATAGGCCAGGGGCGATCCTTCCAAGAGACCCAGTACTTC CASSIGQGRSFQETQYF
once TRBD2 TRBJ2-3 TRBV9 TGTGCCAGCAGCATTAGCGGGACTAGCACAGATACGCAGTATTTT CASSISGTSTDTQYF
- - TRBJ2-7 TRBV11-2 TGTGCCAGCAGCTTAGTCTTCAGACCGTTTACCTACGAGCAGTACTTC CASSLVFRPFTYEQYF
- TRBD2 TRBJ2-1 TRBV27 TGTGCCAGCAGTCCTAGTGGACTAGCGTGGCAGTTCTTC CASSPSGLAWQFF
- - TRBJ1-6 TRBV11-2 TGTGCCAGCAGCCCCTCCGGGGAACCCCTCCACTTT CASSPSGEPLHF
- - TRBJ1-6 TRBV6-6 TGTGCCAGCAGTTCAACGACAGGCGAGTATTCACCCCTCCACTTT CASSSTTGEYSPLHF
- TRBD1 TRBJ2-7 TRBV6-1 TGTGCCAGCAGTGAATGGGACAGGGACACCTACGAGCAGTACTTC CASSEWDRDTYEQYF
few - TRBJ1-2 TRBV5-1 TGCGCCAGCAGCCCTGCCGGGGATGGCTACACCTTC CASSPAGDGYTF
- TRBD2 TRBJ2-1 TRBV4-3 TGCGCCAGCAGCCAATACCAGGGAGGGGAGCAGTTCTTC CASSQYQGGEQFF
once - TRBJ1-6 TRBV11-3 TGTGCCAGCAGCTTAATGGGGGGATCACCCCTCCACTTT CASSLMGGSPLHF
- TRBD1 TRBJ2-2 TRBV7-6 TGTGCCAGCAGCTTATATCCCGACAGGGGGGACACCGGGGAGCTGTTTTTT CASSLYPDRGDTGELFF
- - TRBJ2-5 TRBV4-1 TGCGCCAGCAGCCAAGATCCGTTAGAGACCCAGTACTTC CASSQDPLETQYF
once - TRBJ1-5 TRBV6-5 TGTGCCAGCAGTATAACAGGGTCCGGTCAGCCCCAGCATTTT CASSITGSGQPQHF
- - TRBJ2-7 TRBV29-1 TGCAGCGTTGAAGATGGGCAGCGCCATTCCTACGAGCAGTACTTC CSVEDGQRHSYEQYF